This entry concerns a single TCR beta chain. With V trimmed by 4 bases and J by 4 bases, 6 bases remained unmatched. The germline V gene encodes CDR1 LNHDA and CDR2 SQIVND (reference sequence). The CDR3 has 14 amino acids. The donors were healthy bone marrow donors. Primers for the PCR totalled 60 Vbeta and 13 Jbeta. Generated by immunoSEQ multiplex PCR, the TCRdb table keeps only in-frame clones and is missing some. Of roughly 93,000 clones in the sample, around 77% were seen once. This entry comes from a study of cytomegalovirus exposure and HLA in healthy donors. This clonotype was sampled from a man in his thirties or forties in good health and CMV-seronegative. This chain joins TRBV19 and TRBJ1-2, with TRBD1 identical over 7 bases. The sequenced material came from PBMCs. CDR3 region: CASSTRQGLYGYTF. For the CDR3, the DNA is TGTGCCAGTAGTACCCGACAGGGCCTCTATGGCTACACCTTC.